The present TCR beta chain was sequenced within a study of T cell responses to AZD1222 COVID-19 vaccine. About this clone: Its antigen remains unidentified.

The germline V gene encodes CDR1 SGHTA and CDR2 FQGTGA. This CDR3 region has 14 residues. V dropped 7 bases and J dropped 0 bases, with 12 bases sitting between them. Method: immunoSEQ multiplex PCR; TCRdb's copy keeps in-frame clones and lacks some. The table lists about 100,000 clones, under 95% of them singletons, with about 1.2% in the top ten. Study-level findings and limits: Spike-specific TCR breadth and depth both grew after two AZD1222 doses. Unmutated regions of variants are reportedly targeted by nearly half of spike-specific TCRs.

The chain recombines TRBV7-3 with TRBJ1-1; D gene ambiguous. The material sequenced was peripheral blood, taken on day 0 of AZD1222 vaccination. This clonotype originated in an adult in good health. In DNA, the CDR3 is TGTGCCAGCAAAAAAGGTGCGGTGAACACTGAAGCTTTCTTT. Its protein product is CASKKGAVNTEAFF. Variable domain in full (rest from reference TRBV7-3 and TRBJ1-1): GAGVSQTPSNKVTEKGKYVELRCDPISGHTALYWYRQSLGQGPEFLIYFQGTGAADDSGLPNDRFFAVRPEGSVSTLKIQRTERGDSAVYLCASKKGAVNTEAFFGQGTRLTVV.